Shown below are 23 T cell receptor beta chains from a single sample sequenced in a study of CD8 T cells in ankylosing spondylitis. Using its own MiXCR run on the 5' RACE reads, TCRdb lists one record per CDR3 protein. The table includes a few hundred thousand distinct CDR3 sequences, 20% to 25% detected once. Study-wide results and limits: A motif of 7 or 8 highly homologous TCR beta variants was seen as apparently characteristic of ankylosing spondylitis blood.

No antigens are known for them. Sequencing was performed on blood, either unsorted or a sorted T cell fraction (not recorded which). The source of these receptors is a male donor with ankylosing spondylitis.

This clonotype was recorded a few times. The chain employs TRBV10-2 and TRBJ2-1, with TRBD2 matching over 8 bases. V gave up 6 bases and J gave up 10 bases; unmatched junction bases: 5. Looked up from germline, CDR1 is WSHSY and CDR2 is SAAADI. The CDR3 runs 12 residues. CDR3 coding DNA: TGCGCCAGCAGCCGTACTAGCGGAGAGCAGTTCTTC. This gives the protein CASSRTSGEQFF.

The chain has TRBV28 and TRBJ1-5; D is perhaps TRBD1 (6 bases). CDR3 size: 15 residues. V lost 8 bases, J lost 9 bases, and 23 bases lay in between. Germline CDR1 and CDR2: MDHEN and SYDVKM. The CDR3 reads CASGTGGTPRTPQHF. The CDR3, as DNA: TGTGCCAGCGGTACCGGCGGGACACCCCGGACGCCCCAGCATTTT.

There are a few counts of this clonotype. CDR3 coding DNA: TGCAGCGTTGATCGGCGGGAGTACGGCACAGATACGCAGTATTTT. Encoded protein: CSVDRREYGTDTQYF. The chain joins TRBV29-1 to TRBJ2-3; 7 nucleotides align to TRBD2. The V and J ends lost 3 bases and 1 base, in that order; junction bases with no gene match: 7. Per the germline V gene, CDR1 is SQVTM and CDR2 is ANQGSEA. CDR3 size: 15 residues.

This clonotype was detected a few times. The chain carries TRBV7-3 and TRBJ2-2; 7 bases fit TRBD1. V shed 5 bases, J shed 6 bases, and the junction held 9 bases outside the gene matches. The CDR3 runs 15 residues. Germline values: CDR1 SGHTA, CDR2 FQGTGA. As DNA, the CDR3 is TGTGCCAGCAGCACCATGACAGACAGGGCCGGGGAGCTGTTTTTT. Its protein product is CASSTMTDRAGELFF.

The chain has TRBV4-2 and TRBJ2-1; 12 nucleotides match TRBD1. The germline gives CDR1 LGHNA, CDR2 YNFKEQ. V lost 1 base and J lost 6; bases outside the gene matches: 4. The CDR3 contains 16 residues. The CDR3 nucleotides are TGTGCCAGCAGCCAAGCCGGGACAGGGGGCTTCAATGAGCAGTTCTTC. Translating gives CASSQAGTGGFNEQFF.

The chain has TRBV7-3 and TRBJ2-2, with D perhaps TRBD2 (6 bases). Trimming cost V 3 bases and J 4 bases, with 12 bases left between them. The CDR3 has 15 amino acids. Germline assignment: CDR1 SGHTA and CDR2 FQGTGA. The CDR3 loop reads CASSFLGTPTGELFF. The CDR3 coding sequence is TGTGCCAGCAGCTTTCTTGGGACTCCCACCGGGGAGCTGTTTTTT.

J is TRBJ2-2 and V is TRBV5-1; a weak D match, TRBD2 (6 bases). The CDR3 totals 16 residues. Looked up from germline, CDR1 is SGHRS and CDR2 is YFSETQ. The V and J ends lost 1 base and 2 bases respectively, with 12 bases between them. CDR3 nucleotides: TGCGCCAGCAGCTTGCTGACTAGGACTAACACCGGGGAGCTGTTTTTT. Protein product: CASSLLTRTNTGELFF.

This chain joins TRBV12-3 or TRBV12-4 and TRBJ1-5; D is unresolved. The CDR3 loop spans 18 amino acids. Trimming removed 3 bases at V and 0 bases at J, with 18 bases between. CDR3 bases: TGTGCCAGCAGTTTCTGGCAGCGAAGCATTAATAGCAATCAGCCCCAGCATTTT. Protein: CASSFWQRSINSNQPQHF.

The V call is TRBV19, the J call TRBJ1-1; the match to TRBD1 covers 7 bases. The CDR3 totals 13 residues. Germline V lookup: CDR1 LNHDA, CDR2 SQIVND (reference sequence). V shed 11 bases and J 7 bases; nucleotides not matched to a gene: 13. The CDR3: CAGSDRAGNEAFF. DNA for the CDR3: TGTGCCGGATCCGACAGGGCCGGTAATGAAGCTTTCTTT. Full variable domain (outside the CDR3, taken from reference TRBV19 and TRBJ1-1): DGGITQSPKYLFRKEGQNVTLSCEQNLNHDAMYWYRQDPGQGLRLIYYSQIVNDFQKGDIAEGYSVSREKKESFPLTVTSAQKNPTAFYLCAGSDRAGNEAFFGQGTRLTVV.

The chain uses TRBV28 and TRBJ1-5, with a tentative D call TRBD1 (5 bases). The length of the CDR3 is 16 residues. CDR1 MDHEN and CDR2 SYDVKM come from the germline V gene. V shed 3 bases and J shed 9 bases, with 21 bases lying between them. For the CDR3, the DNA is TGTGCCAGCAGTTTGGAGGGGAGGGGATCATTTGGGCCCCAGCATTTT. This gives the protein CASSLEGRGSFGPQHF. The complete variable domain, with remaining parts taken from reference TRBV28 and TRBJ1-5, reads DVKVTQSSRYLVKRTGEKVFLECVQDMDHENMFWYRQDPGLGLRLIYFSYDVKMKEKGDIPEGYSVSREKKERFSLILESASTNQTSMYLCASSLEGRGSFGPQHFGDGTRLSIL.

The chain joins TRBV7-2 to TRBJ1-5; D call uncertain. V shed 5 bases and J shed 0 bases, with 2 bases lying between them. CDR1 is SGHTA, CDR2 FQGNSA, per germline. The CDR3 sequence is 12 residues long. The CDR3 region is CASSNSNQPQHF. The CDR3 DNA is TGTGCCAGCAGCAATAGCAATCAGCCCCAGCATTTT.

This clonotype was observed a handful of times. V gene TRBV10-3 combines with J gene TRBJ2-1; weak D call: TRBD2 (5 bases). The CDR3 runs to 14 residues. Germline-derived CDR1 and CDR2 are ENHRY and SYGVKD. In DNA, the CDR3 is TGTGCGTCCTCTCCCGAGCGGTCCTACAATGAGCAGTTCTTC. Its protein product is CASSPERSYNEQFF.

The gene calls are TRBV6-1 and TRBJ2-1, with TRBD1 matching 12 bases. V lost 5 bases and J lost 4; bases outside the gene matches: 6. Per the germline V gene, CDR1 is MNHNS and CDR2 is SASEGT. This CDR3 contains 16 residues. The CDR3 bases are TGTGCCAGCAGTCGGGACAGGGGGCGCGGATACAATGAGCAGTTCTTC. Encoded protein: CASSRDRGRGYNEQFF.

V is TRBV4-2 and J is TRBJ2-7; 9 bases are a match to TRBD2. J was trimmed by 2 bases and V by 2 bases; bases with no gene match: 7. This CDR3 contains 16 residues. Germline-derived CDR1 and CDR2 are LGHNA and YNFKEQ. CDR3 in DNA: TGTGCCAGCAGCCAAACCCCTAGCGGGATAACCTACGAGCAGTACTTC. Translation: CASSQTPSGITYEQYF.

This clonotype has only one observation. The chain is built from TRBV25-1 and TRBJ1-1; D may be TRBD1 (6 bases). CDR3 length: 15 residues. V lost 7 bases, J lost 3 bases, and 18 bases lay in between. Germline-derived CDR1 and CDR2 are MGHDK and SYGVNS. CDR3 amino acids: CASKGSWGADTEAFF. The CDR3 bases are TGTGCCAGCAAGGGAAGCTGGGGGGCAGACACTGAAGCTTTCTTT. Filled out from reference TRBV25-1 and TRBJ1-1, the complete variable domain reads EADIYQTPRYLVIGTGKKITLECSQTMGHDKMYWYQQDPGMELHLIHYSYGVNSTEKGDLSSESTVSRIRTEHFPLTLESARPSHTSQYLCASKGSWGADTEAFFGQGTRLTVV.

This clonotype was counted a few times. This rearrangement joins TRBV9 to TRBJ2-2, with 8 bases that match TRBD2. The junction had 4 bases not matched to a gene; V was cut back by 1 base and J by 2 bases. Germline V gene lookup returns CDR1 SGDLS and CDR2 YYNGEE. The CDR3 spans 16 residues. Here the CDR3 reads CASSVLAGFNTGELFF. The CDR3 DNA is TGTGCCAGCAGCGTATTAGCGGGGTTTAACACCGGGGAGCTGTTTTTT. The full variable domain, its missing parts supplied by reference TRBV9 and TRBJ2-2, is DSGVTQTPKHLITATGQRVTLRCSPRSGDLSVYWYQQSLDQGLQFLIQYYNGEERAKGNILERFSAQQFPDLHSELNLSSLELGDSALYFCASSVLAGFNTGELFFGEGSRLTVL.

The V gene is TRBV28, the J gene TRBJ2-5; 14 bases align to TRBD2. The V gene's germline CDR1 is MDHEN and CDR2 SYDVKM. The CDR3 has 15 amino acids. V lost 3 bases and J lost 6; bases outside the gene matches: 3. This CDR3 reads CASSFGTSGRKTQYF. The DNA for the CDR3 is TGTGCCAGCAGTTTTGGGACTAGCGGGAGAAAGACCCAGTACTTC.

The table lists this clonotype with many counts. The rearrangement links TRBV18 to TRBJ1-5; 7 bases are a match to TRBD1. The CDR3 sequence is 13 residues long. Germline CDR1 reads KGHSH; CDR2 reads LQKENI. Germline trimming cut 10 bases from V and 6 bases from J; bases unmatched to any gene: 9. The DNA for the CDR3 is TGTGCCACCCAGGGGGAGAGGTCTCAGCCCCAGCATTTT. This translates into CATQGERSQPQHF.

The rearrangement links TRBV20-1 to TRBJ2-3, with 7 bases fitting TRBD2. Trimming cost V 5 bases and J 1 base; bases outside gene matches: 6. Germline V lookup: CDR1 DFQATT, CDR2 SNEGSKA (reference sequence). The CDR3 contains 14 residues. The CDR3 loop is CSARDYSRTDTQYF. CDR3 in DNA: TGCAGTGCTCGGGACTACTCACGCACAGATACGCAGTATTTT.

This clonotype was seen a handful of times. The chain recombines TRBV11-3 with TRBJ2-2; 10 bases map to TRBD2. CDR3 length equals 17 residues. The V and J ends lost 5 bases and 6 bases, in that order; junction bases with no gene match: 12. The germline CDR1 and CDR2 sequences are SGHNT and YENEEA. CDR3 in amino acids: CASSTRLAGVGAGELFF. Written as DNA, the CDR3 is TGTGCCAGCAGCACCCGGCTAGCGGGAGTGGGGGCCGGGGAGCTGTTTTTT.

This clonotype occurred a few times. This chain joins TRBV12-3 or TRBV12-4 and TRBJ2-2; D remains unclear. Trimming removed 1 base from V and 9 bases from J, with 9 bases in between. The CDR3 is 13 residues long. DNA of the CDR3: TGTGCCAGCAGTTTAGGGCCCGTAAGGGAGCTGTTTTTT. Its protein is CASSLGPVRELFF.

The V gene is TRBV29-1, the J gene TRBJ2-7; D gene ambiguous. Trimming took 6 bases from V and 0 from J, leaving 18 bases between them. In germline, CDR1 is SQVTM, CDR2 ANQGSEA. The CDR3 consists of 15 residues. Here the CDR3 reads CSVALHGDLSYEQYF. CDR3 nucleotides: TGCAGCGTCGCCCTCCATGGCGACCTCTCCTACGAGCAGTACTTC.

The V gene is TRBV27, the J gene TRBJ2-1, with TRBD2 as a possible D gene (5 bases). Trimming took off 0 bases at V and 1 base at J, with 13 bases between the two ends. The germline CDR1 and CDR2 sequences are MNHEY and SMNVEV (reference sequence). The CDR3 spans 17 residues. CDR3 sequence: CASSLSSGSPSYNEQFF. DNA for the CDR3: TGTGCCAGCAGTTTATCCTCGGGGAGTCCTTCCTACAATGAGCAGTTCTTC.